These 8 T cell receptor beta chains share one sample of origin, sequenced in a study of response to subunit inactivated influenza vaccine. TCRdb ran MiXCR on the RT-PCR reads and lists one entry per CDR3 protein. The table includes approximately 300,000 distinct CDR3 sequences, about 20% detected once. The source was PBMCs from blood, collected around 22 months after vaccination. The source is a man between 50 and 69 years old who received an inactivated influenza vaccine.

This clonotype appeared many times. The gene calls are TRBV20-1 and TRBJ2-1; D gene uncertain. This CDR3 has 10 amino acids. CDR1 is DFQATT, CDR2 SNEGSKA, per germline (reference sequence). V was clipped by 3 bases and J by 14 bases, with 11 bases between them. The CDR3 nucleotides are TGCAGTGCTAGCCCGGCTTTTGAGTTCTTC. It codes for CSASPAFEFF.

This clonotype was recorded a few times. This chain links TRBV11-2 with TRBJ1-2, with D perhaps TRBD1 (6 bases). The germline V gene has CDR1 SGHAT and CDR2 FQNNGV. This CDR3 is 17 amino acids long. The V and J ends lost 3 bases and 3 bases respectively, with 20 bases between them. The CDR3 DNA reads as TGTGCCAGCAGCTTCAACCTCGGGGGCGCAAGGGACTATGGCTACACCTTC. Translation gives CASSFNLGGARDYGYTF.

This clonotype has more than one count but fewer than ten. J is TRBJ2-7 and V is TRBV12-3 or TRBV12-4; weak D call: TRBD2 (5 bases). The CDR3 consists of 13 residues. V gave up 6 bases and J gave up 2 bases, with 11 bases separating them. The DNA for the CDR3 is TGTGCCAGCAGCCCCCGGACTCCCTACGAGCAGTACTTC. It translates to CASSPRTPYEQYF.

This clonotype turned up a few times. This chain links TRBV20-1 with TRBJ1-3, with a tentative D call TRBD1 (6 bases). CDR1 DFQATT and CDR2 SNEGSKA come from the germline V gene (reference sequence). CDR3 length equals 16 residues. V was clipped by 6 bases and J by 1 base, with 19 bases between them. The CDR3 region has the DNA TGCAGTGCCAAAAAAGGGGGGGCGCTTTCTGGAAACACCATATATTTT. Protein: CSAKKGGALSGNTIYF.

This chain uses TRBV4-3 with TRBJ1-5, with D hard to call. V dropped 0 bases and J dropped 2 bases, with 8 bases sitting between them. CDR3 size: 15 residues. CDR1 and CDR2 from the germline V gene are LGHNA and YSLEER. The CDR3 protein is CASSQDTVGNQPQHF. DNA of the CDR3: TGCGCCAGCAGCCAAGATACCGTAGGCAATCAGCCCCAGCATTTT.

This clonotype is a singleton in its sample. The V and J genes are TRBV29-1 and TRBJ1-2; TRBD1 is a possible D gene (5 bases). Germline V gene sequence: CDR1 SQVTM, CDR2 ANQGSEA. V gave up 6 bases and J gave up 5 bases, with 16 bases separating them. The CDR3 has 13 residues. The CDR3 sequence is CSVSTGTVYGYTF. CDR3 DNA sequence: TGCAGCGTCTCAACCGGGACGGTTTATGGCTACACCTTC.

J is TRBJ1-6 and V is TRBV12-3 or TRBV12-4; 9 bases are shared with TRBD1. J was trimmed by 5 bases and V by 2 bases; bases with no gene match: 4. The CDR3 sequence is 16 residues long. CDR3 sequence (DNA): TGTGCCAGCAGTTTAACTTGGGACAGGGATAATTCACCCCTCCACTTT. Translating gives CASSLTWDRDNSPLHF.

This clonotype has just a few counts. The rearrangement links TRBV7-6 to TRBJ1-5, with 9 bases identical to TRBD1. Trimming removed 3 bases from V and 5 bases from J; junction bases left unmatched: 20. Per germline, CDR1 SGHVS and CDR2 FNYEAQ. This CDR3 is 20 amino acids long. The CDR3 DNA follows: TGTGCCAGCAGCTTCTTGCTTATAAGTCCCGGGACAGGGCTCGATCAGCCCCAGCATTTT. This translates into CASSFLLISPGTGLDQPQHF.